The T cell receptor beta chain described here comes from a study of blood T cell repertoires in COVID-19. Germline V gene sequence: CDR1 SGDLS, CDR2 YYNGEE. Between the trimmed V and J ends, which lost 0 bases and 7 bases, there was a span of 13 bases. The CDR3 covers 14 residues. Authors' data handling: It was from reference gene primer amplification that nucleated cell counts were estimated. TCRdb keeps only in-frame clones here, not all; method: immunoSEQ multiplex PCR. V, J and clone size were drawn from that table, and D and trimming were deduced from the DNA. The table includes 470,000 or so clones, 75% to 90% detected once.

This chain connects TRBV9 to TRBJ1-2, with a possible D match to TRBD1 (6 bases). The origin of this receptor is a human donor in a cohort sampled during active COVID-19. Sequences were obtained from peripheral blood. In nucleotides, the CDR3 is TGTGCCAGCAGCGTAGGTCGGGGGGCTGTTGGCTACACCTTC. It specifies CASSVGRGAVGYTF.